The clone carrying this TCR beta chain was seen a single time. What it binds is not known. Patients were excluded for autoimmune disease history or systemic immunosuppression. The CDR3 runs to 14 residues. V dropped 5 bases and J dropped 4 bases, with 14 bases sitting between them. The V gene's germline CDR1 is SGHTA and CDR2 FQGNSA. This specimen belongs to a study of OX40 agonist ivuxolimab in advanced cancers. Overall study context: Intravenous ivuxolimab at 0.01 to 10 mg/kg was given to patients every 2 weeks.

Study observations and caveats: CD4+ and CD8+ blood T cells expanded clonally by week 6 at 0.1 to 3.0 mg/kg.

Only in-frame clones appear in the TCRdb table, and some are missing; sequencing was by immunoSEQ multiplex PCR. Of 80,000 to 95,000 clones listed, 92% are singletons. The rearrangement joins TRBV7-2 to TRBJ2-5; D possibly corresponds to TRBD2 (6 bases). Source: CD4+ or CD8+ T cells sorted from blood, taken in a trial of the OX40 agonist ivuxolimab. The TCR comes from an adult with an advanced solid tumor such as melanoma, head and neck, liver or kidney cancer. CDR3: CASSHHAGLETQYF. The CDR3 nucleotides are TGTGCCAGCAGCCACCACGCGGGGTTAGAGACCCAGTACTTC. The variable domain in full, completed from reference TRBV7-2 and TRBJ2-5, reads GAGVSQSPSNKVTEKGKDVELRCDPISGHTALYWYRQSLGQGLEFLIYFQGNSAPDKSGLPSDRFSAERTGGSVSTLTIQRTQQEDSAVYLCASSHHAGLETQYFGPGTRLLVL.